A selection of T cell receptor beta chains follows, all from one sample in a study of T cell responses to AZD1222 COVID-19 vaccine. TCRdb's table, derived via immunoSEQ multiplex PCR, lists solely in-frame clones and lacks some. Of fewer than 85,000 clones in the sample, 88% were seen once. The specimen was peripheral blood, collected on day 0 of AZD1222 vaccination. All receptors come from an adult in good health. Both conserved end residues are part of each CDR3. The D gene is left open where the match is weak. Size values are once, few and many counts, or a class for expanded clones, and some rows have none.

d_gene | j_gene | v_gene | abundance | CDR3aa | CDR3nt
. | TRBJ1-1 | TRBV2 | . | CASRDQGSPMNTEAFF | TGTGCCAGCAGGGACCAGGGGTCCCCCATGAACACTGAAGCTTTCTTT
TRBD1 | TRBJ2-3 | TRBV14 | . | CASSRPGQSTDTQYF | TGTGCCAGCAGCAGACCGGGACAGAGCACAGATACGCAGTATTTT
. | TRBJ2-5 | TRBV5-6 | . | CASSFGEQETQYF | TGTGCCAGCAGCTTCGGGGAACAAGAGACCCAGTACTTC
. | TRBJ1-2 | TRBV7-9 | . | CASSAWGDYGYTF | TGTGCCAGCAGCGCCTGGGGTGACTATGGCTACACCTTC
. | TRBJ1-5 | TRBV28 | few | CASRPGARGNQPQHF | TGTGCCAGCAGACCCGGCGCGAGGGGCAATCAGCCCCAGCATTTT
. | TRBJ1-5 | TRBV7-9 | few | CAIGGRVEQPQHF | TGTGCCATCGGTGGTAGGGTAGAACAGCCCCAGCATTTT
. | TRBJ1-2 | TRBV7-3 | . | CASSPDKNYGYTF | TGTGCCAGCAGCCCGGACAAAAACTATGGCTACACCTTC
. | TRBJ1-2 | TRBV4-3 | . | CASSQATGHHANYGYTF | TGCGCCAGCAGCCAAGCGACAGGACATCACGCTAACTATGGCTACACCTTC
. | TRBJ1-1 | TRBV28 | once | CASSLSFEAFF | TGTGCCAGCAGTTTAAGCTTTGAAGCTTTCTTT
. | TRBJ2-7 | TRBV5-1 | . | CASSLEGTSYEQYF | TGCGCCAGCAGCTTGGAGGGGACCTCCTACGAGCAGTACTTC
. | TRBJ1-2 | TRBV4-2 | few | CASSQDASTGTYGYTF | TGTGCCAGCAGCCAAGATGCCTCAACAGGGACCTATGGCTACACCTTC
TRBD2 | TRBJ2-7 | TRBV5-1 | . | CASSLGLAGVDEQYF | TGCGCCAGCAGCCTAGGACTAGCGGGAGTCGACGAGCAGTACTTC
. | TRBJ2-3 | TRBV7-2 | . | CASSSGLETDTQYF | TGTGCCAGCAGCTCGGGACTGGAAACAGATACGCAGTATTTT
. | TRBJ1-1 | TRBV27 | . | CASSFIGAITEAFF | TGTGCCAGCAGTTTTATAGGGGCGATCACTGAAGCTTTCTTT
TRBD1 | TRBJ1-5 | TRBV4-1 | . | CASSQGDRVNQPQHF | TGCGCCAGCAGCCAGGGGGACAGGGTAAATCAGCCCCAGCATTTT
TRBD1 | TRBJ2-6 | TRBV10-3 | . | CAITQGAPGANVLTF | TGTGCCATCACACAGGGGGCACCTGGGGCCAACGTCCTGACTTTC
. | TRBJ1-2 | TRBV7-9 | . | CASSWGPTDRYGYTF | TGTGCCAGCAGCTGGGGCCCGACAGATCGCTATGGCTACACCTTC
TRBD1 | TRBJ1-2 | TRBV9 | . | CASSSGQGYGYGYTF | TGTGCCAGCAGCTCTGGACAGGGATATGGCTATGGCTACACCTTC
. | TRBJ2-2 | TRBV15 | . | CATSREPKVSGELFF | TGTGCCACCAGCAGAGAACCCAAGGTTTCCGGGGAGCTGTTTTTT
TRBD1 | TRBJ2-7 | TRBV5-6 | . | CASRSRDRPYEQYF | TGTGCCAGCAGGAGCCGGGACAGACCCTACGAGCAGTACTTC
. | TRBJ2-7 | TRBV7-9 | . | CASRDSGTYEQYF | TGTGCCAGCAGGGACAGTGGAACCTACGAGCAGTACTTC
. | TRBJ1-1 | TRBV30 | . | CAWSLGAGGRTEAFF | TGTGCCTGGAGTCTAGGGGCCGGGGGTCGTACTGAAGCTTTCTTT
. | TRBJ1-5 | TRBV7-9 | . | CASSLIGGGLSNQPQHF | TGTGCCAGCAGCTTAATAGGGGGAGGCCTAAGCAATCAGCCCCAGCATTTT
TRBD2 | TRBJ2-7 | TRBV14 | . | CASSPPAGEGPYEQYF | TGTGCCAGCAGCCCCCCCGCTGGGGAGGGCCCCTACGAGCAGTACTTC
. | TRBJ1-4 | TRBV6-5 | once | CASSYSSAESNEKLFF | TGTGCCAGCAGTTACTCGTCCGCCGAGTCTAATGAAAAACTGTTTTTT
. | TRBJ2-7 | TRBV19 | . | CATSSGDFYEQYF | TGTGCCACATCCTCAGGGGATTTCTACGAGCAGTACTTC
TRBD1 | TRBJ1-5 | TRBV6-2/TRBV6-3 | . | CASSYTGANQPQHF | TGTGCCAGCAGTTACACAGGGGCAAATCAGCCCCAGCATTTT